This T cell receptor (beta chain) was obtained from a study of blood T cell repertoires in COVID-19. Study information: Samples representing acute and convalescent COVID-19 were sourced from the United States, Italy and Spain.

Germline CDR1 SGHVS, CDR2 FQNEAQ. Trimming shortened V by 5 bases and J by 6 bases, and 19 bases separated the two germline ends. This CDR3 region has 15 residues. Followed longitudinally, the Seattle patients had been enrolled during active infection. As processed by the authors: Amplification of reference gene primers was used by the study to estimate nucleated cell counts. Produced via immunoSEQ multiplex PCR; TCRdb's table is partial and in-frame only. For V, J and clone size, that table is used; D and trimming come from the DNA. This sample has about 200,000 clones; 88% occur once, and the top ten carry 18%.

The sequence was obtained from a man aged 45-65 years with COVID-19, enrolled during active disease. The source material was peripheral blood. The V gene is TRBV7-8, the J gene TRBJ1-1; no definite D call. The CDR3 DNA sequence: TGTGCCAGCAGCCCGCTAGGTCCGGGTTGGGCTGAAGCTTTCTTT. Protein: CASSPLGPGWAEAFF. The whole variable domain, filled in from reference TRBV7-8 and TRBJ1-1, reads GAGVSQSPRYKVAKRGQDVALRCDPISGHVSLFWYQQALGQGPEFLTYFQNEAQLDKSGLPSDRFFAERPEGSVSTLKIQRTQQEDSAVYLCASSPLGPGWAEAFFGQGTRLTVV.